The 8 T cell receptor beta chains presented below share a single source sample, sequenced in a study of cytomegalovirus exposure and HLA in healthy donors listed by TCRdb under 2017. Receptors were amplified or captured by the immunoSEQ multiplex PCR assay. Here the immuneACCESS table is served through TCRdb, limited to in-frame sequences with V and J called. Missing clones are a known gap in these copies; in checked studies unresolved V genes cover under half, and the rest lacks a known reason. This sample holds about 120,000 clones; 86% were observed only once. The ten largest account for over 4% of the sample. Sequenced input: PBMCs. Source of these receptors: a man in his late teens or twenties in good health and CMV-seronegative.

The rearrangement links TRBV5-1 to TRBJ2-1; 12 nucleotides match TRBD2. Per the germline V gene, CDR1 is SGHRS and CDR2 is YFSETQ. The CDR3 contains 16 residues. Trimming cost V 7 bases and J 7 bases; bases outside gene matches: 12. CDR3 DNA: TGCGCCAGCGTTTCTCTAGCGGGAGGGCCTCGGAATGAGCAGTTCTTC. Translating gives CASVSLAGGPRNEQFF.

CDR3 sequence reads: CASSEGMNTEAFF. CDR3 coding DNA: TGTGCCAGCAGTGAGGGCATGAACACTGAAGCTTTCTTT. The chain combines TRBV2 with TRBJ1-1; unclear D gene. Trimming stripped 3 bases from V and 0 bases from J, with 5 bases between. The CDR3 is 13 amino acids. The germline V gene encodes CDR1 SNHLY and CDR2 FYNNEI.

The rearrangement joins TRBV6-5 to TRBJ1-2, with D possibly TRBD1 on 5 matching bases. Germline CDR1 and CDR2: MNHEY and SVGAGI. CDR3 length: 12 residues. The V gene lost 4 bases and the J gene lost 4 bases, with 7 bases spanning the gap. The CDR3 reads CASSSDSYGYTF. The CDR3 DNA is TGTGCCAGCAGTTCCGACAGCTATGGCTACACCTTC.

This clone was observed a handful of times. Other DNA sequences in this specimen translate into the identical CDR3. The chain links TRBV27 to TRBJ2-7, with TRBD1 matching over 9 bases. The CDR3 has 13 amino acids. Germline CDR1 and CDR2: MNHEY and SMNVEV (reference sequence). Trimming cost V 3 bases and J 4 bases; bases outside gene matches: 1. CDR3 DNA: TGTGCCAGCAGTTTGGGGACAGGGTACGAGCAGTACTTC. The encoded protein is CASSLGTGYEQYF.

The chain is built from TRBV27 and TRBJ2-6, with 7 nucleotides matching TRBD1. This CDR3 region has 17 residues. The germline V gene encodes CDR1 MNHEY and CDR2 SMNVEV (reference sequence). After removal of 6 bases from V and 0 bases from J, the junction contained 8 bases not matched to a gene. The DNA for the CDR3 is TGTGCCAGCAGCCCCGACAGGGTACGCTCTGGGGCCAACGTCCTGACTTTC. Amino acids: CASSPDRVRSGANVLTF.

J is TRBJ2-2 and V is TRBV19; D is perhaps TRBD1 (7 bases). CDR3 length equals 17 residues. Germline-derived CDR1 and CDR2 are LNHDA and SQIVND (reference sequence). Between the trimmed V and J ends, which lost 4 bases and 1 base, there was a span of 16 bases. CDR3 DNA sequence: TGTGCCAGTAGTAGTTCGGGGCAGGGGGGGAACACCGGGGAGCTGTTTTTT. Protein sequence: CASSSSGQGGNTGELFF.

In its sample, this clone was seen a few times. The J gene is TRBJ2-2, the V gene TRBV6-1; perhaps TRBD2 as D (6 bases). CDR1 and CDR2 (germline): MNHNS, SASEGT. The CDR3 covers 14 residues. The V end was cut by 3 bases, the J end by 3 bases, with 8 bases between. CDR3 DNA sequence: TGTGCCAGCAGTGACGGGAGCGACACCGGGGAGCTGTTTTTT. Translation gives CASSDGSDTGELFF.

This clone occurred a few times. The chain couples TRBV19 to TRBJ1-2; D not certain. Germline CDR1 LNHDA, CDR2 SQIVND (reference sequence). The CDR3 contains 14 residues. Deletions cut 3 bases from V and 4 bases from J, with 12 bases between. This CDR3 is CASSMQAELYGYTF. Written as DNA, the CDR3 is TGTGCCAGTAGTATGCAAGCGGAACTCTATGGCTACACCTTC.